This is a list of T cell receptor beta chains from one sample in a study of blood T cell repertoires in COVID-19. Sequenced by immunoSEQ multiplex PCR; TCRdb stores in-frame clones only, minus some. The table includes roughly 450,000 clones, less than 95% detected once. The sequencing sample was made of PBMCs or T cells enriched from blood (not recorded which). The origin of the receptors is a man aged 18 to 29 who had recovered from COVID-19. Both conserved end residues are part of each CDR3. Fields, in order: V gene, clone size, D gene, J gene, CDR3 length, CDR3 DNA, CDR3 protein. The D gene is left open where the match is weak. Size is stated for part of the rows, as once, few or many counts, or as a class when the clone is expanded.

>TRBV3-1/TRBV3-2|.|.|TRBJ2-7|15
TGTGCCAGCAGCCAAGCGGGAGTGGGAGGCTACGAGCAGTACTTC
CASSQAGVGGYEQYF
>TRBV7-3|.|TRBD2|TRBJ2-3|16
TGTGCCAGCAGCTCCGGACTAGCGGCTAGCACAGATACGCAGTATTTT
CASSSGLAASTDTQYF
>TRBV7-2|.|TRBD2|TRBJ2-1|16
TGTGCCAGCAGCTTAGCATCTAGCGGGAGCTACAATGAGCAGTTCTTC
CASSLASSGSYNEQFF
>TRBV4-1|.|TRBD2|TRBJ2-1|16
TGCGCCAGCAGCCGACCCGGGACTAGCGAATACAATGAGCAGTTCTTC
CASSRPGTSEYNEQFF
>TRBV28|.|.|TRBJ1-2|13
TGTGCCAGCAGCCAAGGGGGTGAAGGGGGCTACACCTTC
CASSQGGEGGYTF
>TRBV7-2|.|.|TRBJ1-1|15
TGTGCCAGCAGCCGCTACAGGGCTACGAACACTGAAGCTTTCTTT
CASSRYRATNTEAFF
>TRBV2|.|.|TRBJ1-1|11
TGTGCCAGCAGTGCGGACACTGAAGCTTTCTTT
CASSADTEAFF
>TRBV5-1|.|TRBD2|TRBJ2-3|16
TGCGCCAGCAGCGCAGTAGCGGGAGGCATCACAGATACGCAGTATTTT
CASSAVAGGITDTQYF
>TRBV7-2|.|.|TRBJ2-5|12
TGTGCCAGCAGCCCCAAATCAGAGACCCAGTACTTC
CASSPKSETQYF
>TRBV5-8|.|.|TRBJ1-3|14
TGTGCCAGCAGCCGAACATACTCTGGAAACACCATATATTTT
CASSRTYSGNTIYF
>TRBV3-1/TRBV3-2|.|.|TRBJ1-1|14
TGTGCCAGCAGCCGACGGGGGGTGGGCACTGAAGCTTTCTTT
CASSRRGVGTEAFF
>TRBV7-2|.|.|TRBJ1-5|15
TGTGCCAGCAGCTTAAGTATGGGAGCCAATCAGCCCCAGCATTTT
CASSLSMGANQPQHF
>TRBV11-3|.|.|TRBJ1-1|15
TGTGCCAGCAGCTTAGGGCAGGGTCGAGACACTGAAGCTTTCTTT
CASSLGQGRDTEAFF
>TRBV3-1/TRBV3-2|.|.|TRBJ2-2|14
TGTGCCAGCAGCCAATTACAGGGTTCCGGGGAGCTGTTTTTT
CASSQLQGSGELFF
>TRBV9|once|TRBD1|TRBJ1-1|15
TGTGCCAGCAGCGTAGGGCACAGGGGTGACACTGAAGCTTTCTTT
CASSVGHRGDTEAFF
>TRBV11-2|.|.|TRBJ1-1|13
TGTGCCAGCAGCCCCCGGGGGAACACTGAAGCTTTCTTT
CASSPRGNTEAFF
>TRBV10-2|.|.|TRBJ1-4|12
TGCGCCAGCAGTGAGTCGGAGGGAAAACTGTTTTTT
CASSESEGKLFF
>TRBV2|.|TRBD2|TRBJ2-1|19
TGTGCCAGCGAAGCCCCGGGACTAGCGGCGCATTCCTCCTACAATGAGCAGTTCTTC
CASEAPGLAAHSSYNEQFF
>TRBV9|.|TRBD1|TRBJ1-3|15
TGTGCCAGCAGCGTAGGGACAGGGTCTGGAAACACCATATATTTT
CASSVGTGSGNTIYF
>TRBV6-5|.|.|TRBJ1-1|14
TGTGCCAGCACACCCGGGAGCATGAACACTGAAGCTTTCTTT
CASTPGSMNTEAFF